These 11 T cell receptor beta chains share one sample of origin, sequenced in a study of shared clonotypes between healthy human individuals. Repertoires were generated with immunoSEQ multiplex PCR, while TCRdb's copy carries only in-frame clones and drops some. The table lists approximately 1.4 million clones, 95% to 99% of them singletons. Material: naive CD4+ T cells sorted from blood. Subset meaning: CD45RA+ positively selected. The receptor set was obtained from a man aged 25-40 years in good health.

The CDR3 DNA is TGCGCCAGCAGTAGTCCGGGACTAGGAGGGCCCTACAATGAGCAGTTCTTC. Encoded protein: CASSSPGLGGPYNEQFF. V and J are TRBV10-1 and TRBJ2-1; 8 positions agree with TRBD2. V lost 5 bases and J lost 2; bases outside the gene matches: 11. CDR3 length: 17 amino acids. Germline loops: CDR1 WNHNN, CDR2 SYGVQD (reference sequence).

The chain's CDR3 is CASRTAHSNQPQHF. The CDR3 DNA reads as TGTGCCAGCCGGACAGCCCATAGCAATCAGCCCCAGCATTTT. The V and J genes are TRBV19 and TRBJ1-5, with D possibly matching TRBD1 (6 bases). Per the germline V gene, CDR1 is LNHDA and CDR2 is SQIVND (reference sequence). V lost 9 bases, J lost 0 bases, and 12 bases lay in between. The CDR3 has 14 residues. Full variable domain (missing parts from reference TRBV19 and TRBJ1-5): DGGITQSPKYLFRKEGQNVTLSCEQNLNHDAMYWYRQDPGQGLRLIYYSQIVNDFQKGDIAEGYSVSREKKESFPLTVTSAQKNPTAFYLCASRTAHSNQPQHFGDGTRLSIL.

CDR3 region: CASCQGTEKLFF. For the CDR3, the DNA is TGTGCCAGCTGTCAGGGGACTGAAAAACTGTTTTTT. The chain links TRBV2 to TRBJ1-4; TRBD1 might be the D (6 bases). Germline V CDR1 and CDR2: SNHLY, FYNNEI. Trimming pared 8 bases from V and 7 bases from J, leaving 11 bases between. This CDR3 region has 12 residues.

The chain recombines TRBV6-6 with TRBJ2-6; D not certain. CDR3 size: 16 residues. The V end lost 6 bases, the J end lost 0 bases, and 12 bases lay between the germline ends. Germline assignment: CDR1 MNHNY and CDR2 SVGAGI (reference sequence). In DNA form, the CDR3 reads TGTGCCAGCAGGGACCCAGGATCCTCTGGGGCCAACGTCCTGACTTTC. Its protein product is CASRDPGSSGANVLTF.

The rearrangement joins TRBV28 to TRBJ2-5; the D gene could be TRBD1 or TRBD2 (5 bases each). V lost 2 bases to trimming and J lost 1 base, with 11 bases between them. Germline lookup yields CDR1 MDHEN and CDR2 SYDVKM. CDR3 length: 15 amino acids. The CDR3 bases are TGTGCCAGCAGTTTAATCCCAGGGAGCCAAGAGACCCAGTACTTC. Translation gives CASSLIPGSQETQYF.

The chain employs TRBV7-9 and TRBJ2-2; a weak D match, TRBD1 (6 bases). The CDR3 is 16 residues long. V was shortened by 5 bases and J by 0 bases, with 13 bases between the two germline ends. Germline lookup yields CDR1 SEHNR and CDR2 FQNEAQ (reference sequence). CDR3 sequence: CASSARQDTNTGELFF. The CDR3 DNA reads TGTGCCAGCAGCGCGCGACAGGACACGAACACCGGGGAGCTGTTTTTT.

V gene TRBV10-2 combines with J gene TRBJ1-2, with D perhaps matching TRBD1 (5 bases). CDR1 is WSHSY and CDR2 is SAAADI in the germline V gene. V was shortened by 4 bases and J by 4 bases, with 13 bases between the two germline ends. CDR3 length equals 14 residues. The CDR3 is CASSVDRETYGYTF. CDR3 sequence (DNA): TGCGCCAGCAGTGTTGACAGAGAAACCTATGGCTACACCTTC.

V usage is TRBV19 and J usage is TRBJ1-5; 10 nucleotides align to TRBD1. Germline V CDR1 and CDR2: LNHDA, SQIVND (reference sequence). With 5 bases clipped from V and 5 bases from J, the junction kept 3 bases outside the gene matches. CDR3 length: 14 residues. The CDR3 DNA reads TGTGCCAGTAGTGCGGGACAGGGGTATCAGCCCCAGCATTTT. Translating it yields CASSAGQGYQPQHF.

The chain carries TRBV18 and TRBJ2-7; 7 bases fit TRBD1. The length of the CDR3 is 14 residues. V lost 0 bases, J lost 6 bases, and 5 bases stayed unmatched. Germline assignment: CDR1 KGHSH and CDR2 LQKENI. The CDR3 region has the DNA TGTGCCAGCTCACCACCAGGGGGCATCTCCGAGCAGTACTTC. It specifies CASSPPGGISEQYF.

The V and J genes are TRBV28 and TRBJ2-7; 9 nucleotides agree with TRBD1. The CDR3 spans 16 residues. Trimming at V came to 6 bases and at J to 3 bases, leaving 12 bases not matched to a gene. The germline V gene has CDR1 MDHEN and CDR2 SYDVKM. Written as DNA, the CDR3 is TGTGCCAGCAGCGAAAGGCCGGGACAGGGAGGCTACGAGCAGTACTTC. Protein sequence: CASSERPGQGGYEQYF.

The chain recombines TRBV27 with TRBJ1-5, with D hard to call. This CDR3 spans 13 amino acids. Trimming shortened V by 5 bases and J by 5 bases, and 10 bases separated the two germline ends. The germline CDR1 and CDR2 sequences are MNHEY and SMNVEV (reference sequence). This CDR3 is CASSLRRDQPQHF. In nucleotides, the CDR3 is TGTGCCAGCAGTCTCCGGAGGGATCAGCCCCAGCATTTT.